The entry below gives a single TCR beta chain sequence along with its context. It has no known antigen specificity. Per-base quality was not reported, and no clone a single base away is much larger than it. The method was PCR. Sequenced on an Illumina HiSeq 2500. Unique molecular identifiers were incorporated into TCR beta cDNA libraries to reduce PCR and sequencing biases. Per 1 to 10 million input T cells, roughly 0.5 million cDNA molecules were obtained, such that each molecule approximated one T cell. The same protocol used for the earlier healthy control dataset was applied to prepare and sequence the patient libraries. Samples belonging to the same batch were prepared together, multiplexed and sequenced on a shared HiSeq lane. In the paper's pipeline: Raw barcoded reads were processed with MIGEC, and single-read molecular identifier groups were discarded before consensus assembly and CDR3 extraction. VDJtools was used for post-analysis of the clonotype tables, with diversity normalized by down-sampling every dataset to the smallest sample size. Repertoire overlap clustering matched CDR3 amino acid but not nucleotide sequences to correct batch-related cross-sample contamination. Using fastp at Q25 and MiXCR, TCRdb reprocessed the public reads and kept productive beta chains. Every entry covers one CDR3 protein and lists the most common genes and DNA from its rows. The V and J calls and clone size are TCRdb's, not the authors'. This sample holds some 700,000 distinct CDR3 sequences; 55% to 60% were observed only once. Around 11% of the sample goes to the ten largest clones.

The germline ends are 7 bases apart after V is trimmed by 0 bases and J by 6 bases. According to the germline V gene, CDR1 reads SGHNT and CDR2 reads YENEEA. From cysteine to phenylalanine, the CDR3 is 13 amino acids long. Here the CDR3 DNA is all that survives: 39 bases in frame from base 1. This entry is derived from a study of post-analysis software for immune sequencing data (dated by TCRdb to between 2015 and 2016). Study-level background: Relapsing-remitting, secondary progressive and progressive-relapsing multiple sclerosis were recorded as disease courses, and subtype annotation was lacking for some patients. The patient repertoires were compared against approximately eleven previously published healthy control repertoires obtained from donors aged roughly 6 to 25 years. A subset of samples was prepared in parallel using single-end sample barcoding, then pooled and co-amplified after Illumina adapter ligation. Overall study results and their limits: The multiple sclerosis patient group was slightly younger than the control group. Strong co-clustering of samples prepared in the same batch was shown by direct clustering with F measure, prompting a batch-effect correction. Normalized Chao1 diversity was significantly lower in multiple sclerosis patients than controls, suggesting substantial peripheral T-cell clonal expansion. Patients showed significantly higher frequencies than controls for about five TRBV segments, among them TRBV5-6, TRBV5-1 and TRBV20-1.

To demonstrate the VDJtools post-analysis software, TCR beta repertoires were profiled from the peripheral blood of 10 to 15 young patients with multiple sclerosis. The patients with multiple sclerosis were children and adolescents between about 6 and 15 years of age. The clonotype originates from a girl aged 2 to 9 with multiple sclerosis. The chain joins TRBV11-3 to TRBJ2-3, with the identity of the D gene unclear. Sequences were obtained from blood. The DNA reads as follows: TGTGCCAGCAGCTTAGAAAGGTCGGATACGCAGTATTTT. It encodes CASSLERSDTQYF.